Following are 27 T cell receptor beta chains from one sample sequenced in a study of identical twins. TCRdb reprocessed the 5' RACE reads via MiXCR and lists one record per CDR3 protein. The data contain about 150,000 distinct CDR3 sequences, roughly 3.2% of them singletons. Sequences were obtained from memory T cells sorted from blood. All receptors derive from a man between 18 and 35 years old in good health.

This clonotype has a count of ten or more. This sequence joins TRBV11-3 and TRBJ2-1; 8 bases match TRBD2. The CDR3 consists of 13 residues. CDR1 and CDR2 (germline): SGHNT, YENEEA. V gave up 0 bases and J gave up 13 bases; unmatched junction bases: 5. In nucleotides, the CDR3 is TGTGCCAGCAGCTTAGATCAAAGCGGGAGCCAGTTCTTC. Protein product: CASSLDQSGSQFF. Variable domain in full (rest from reference TRBV11-3 and TRBJ2-1): EAGVVQSPRYKIIEKKQPVAFWCNPISGHNTLYWYLQNLGQGPELLIRYENEEAVDDSQLPKDRFSAERLKGVDSTLKIQPAELGDSAVYLCASSLDQSGSQFFGPGTRLTVL.

This clonotype has a count of ten or more. This chain uses TRBV12-3 or TRBV12-4 with TRBJ1-1, with D perhaps TRBD1 (5 bases). The length of the CDR3 is 14 residues. Trimming removed 5 bases at V and 1 base at J, with 11 bases between. The CDR3 DNA reads TGTGCCAGCAGTCTGGGACCAGGGAACACTGAAGCTTTCTTT. Its translation: CASSLGPGNTEAFF.

This rearrangement joins TRBV11-1 to TRBJ2-7, with D possibly matching TRBD1 (5 bases). This CDR3 spans 14 amino acids. Germline V gene data show CDR1 as SGHAT and CDR2 as FQDESV (reference sequence). Trimming stripped 3 bases from V and 2 bases from J, with 11 bases between. The CDR3 region is CASSFYPGTYEQYF. The DNA of the CDR3 is TGTGCCAGCAGCTTTTATCCAGGGACCTACGAGCAGTACTTC.

The table lists this clonotype with many counts. The genes are TRBV27 and TRBJ2-7, with 9 positions matching TRBD2. V shed 4 bases and J 2 bases; nucleotides not matched to a gene: 9. Germline CDR1 and CDR2: MNHEY and SMNVEV (reference sequence). There are 16 residues in the CDR3. The CDR3 DNA sequence: TGTGCCAGCAGTTGGGGACCGACTAGCGGCACCTACGAGCAGTACTTC. Residues: CASSWGPTSGTYEQYF.

This clonotype has a count of ten or more. The chain is built from TRBV11-2 and TRBJ2-1; 7 bases match TRBD2. Per germline, CDR1 SGHAT and CDR2 FQNNGV. The CDR3 extends over 12 amino acids. Losses at the gene ends were 5 bases for V and 13 bases for J; bases not matched to a gene: 8. The CDR3 coding sequence is TGTGCCAGCAGCCCCGCGGGGACTAATCAGTTCTTC. Its translation: CASSPAGTNQFF.

This clonotype was counted at least ten times. The chain links TRBV5-1 to TRBJ2-7; D call uncertain. The germline gives CDR1 SGHRS, CDR2 YFSETQ. This CDR3 contains 12 residues. The V end lost 0 bases, the J end lost 4 bases, and 5 bases lay between the germline ends. CDR3 DNA sequence: TGCGCCAGCAGCTTGGATCGTTACGAGCAGTACTTC. As protein: CASSLDRYEQYF.

This clonotype was detected many times. The CDR3 sequence is CASGMYGRNEQFF. In DNA form, the CDR3 reads TGTGCCAGCGGTATGTACGGGAGGAATGAGCAGTTCTTC. The chain employs TRBV11-2 and TRBJ2-1; 7 nucleotides agree with TRBD2. Unmatched junction bases numbered 8, after V lost 8 bases and J lost 7 bases. Germline CDR1 is SGHAT and CDR2 is FQNNGV. The CDR3 runs to 13 residues.

In this sample, this clonotype turned up many times. The chain has TRBV7-8 and TRBJ2-5; D remains ambiguous. From germline, CDR1 is SGHVS and CDR2 FQNEAQ. The CDR3 is 11 amino acids. Trimming removed 2 bases at V and 5 bases at J, with 3 bases between. This CDR3 reads CASSLHETQYF. The CDR3 DNA reads TGTGCCAGCAGCTTACATGAGACCCAGTACTTC.

This clonotype was observed a handful of times. The rearrangement uses TRBV5-1 and TRBJ2-1; D may be TRBD2 (5 bases). Germline assignment: CDR1 SGHRS and CDR2 YFSETQ. The ends were cut back, 0 bases at V and 11 bases at J, with 15 bases in the middle. The CDR3 loop spans 14 amino acids. The CDR3 region has the DNA TGCGCCAGCAGCTTGGAGGGCTCGACTACTAAGCAGTTCTTC. This gives the protein CASSLEGSTTKQFF.

This clonotype was detected ten times or more. This chain joins TRBV28 and TRBJ1-1, with D maybe TRBD1 (6 bases). The CDR3 length is 18 residues. Germline values: CDR1 MDHEN, CDR2 SYDVKM. With 5 bases removed from V and 3 bases from J, the gap between germline ends came to 25 bases. The CDR3 is CASSLLPGYRDRYTEAFF. Written as DNA, the CDR3 is TGTGCCAGCAGTCTACTCCCGGGTTACAGGGATCGGTACACTGAAGCTTTCTTT.

This chain uses TRBV30 with TRBJ2-1; 15 bases are shared with TRBD2. CDR3 size: 17 residues. Germline V gives CDR1 GTSNPN, CDR2 SVGIG (reference sequence). Trimming took 0 bases from V and 8 from J; bases not matched to a gene: 8. CDR3: CAWSVRTSGRVYDEQFF. The DNA of the CDR3 is TGTGCCTGGAGTGTTAGGACTAGCGGGAGGGTTTACGATGAGCAGTTCTTC.

The sample holds many counts of this clonotype. The chain carries TRBV7-2 and TRBJ2-5; D uncertain. CDR1 and CDR2 (germline): SGHTA, FQGNSA. Trimming shortened V by 4 bases and J by 1 base, and 7 bases separated the two germline ends. This CDR3 is 13 amino acids long. The CDR3 region is CASSSRGQETQYF. For the CDR3, the DNA is TGTGCCAGCAGCTCACGCGGCCAAGAGACCCAGTACTTC.

This clonotype was picked up many times. The gene calls are TRBV9 and TRBJ2-7; weak D call: TRBD1 (5 bases). The V end was cut by 6 bases, the J end by 6 bases, with 19 bases between. The CDR3 contains 14 residues. Germline assignment: CDR1 SGDLS and CDR2 YYNGEE. CDR3 bases: TGTGCCAGCACCAAAGGTGGAGATACAGGCGAGCAGTACTTC. This codes for CASTKGGDTGEQYF.

This clonotype was seen at least ten times. The V and J genes are TRBV29-1 and TRBJ2-7; D gene uncertain. From germline, CDR1 is SQVTM and CDR2 ANQGSEA. The CDR3 length is 11 residues. Trimming left V 1 base short and J 9 bases short, with 10 bases between. The CDR3 bases are TGCAGCGTTGAAGGCCCCGCCGGGCAGTACGTC. Its translation is CSVEGPAGQYV.

This clonotype was seen ten or more times. This chain uses TRBV29-1 with TRBJ2-1; 10 bases agree with TRBD2. The CDR3 covers 14 residues. Trimming cost V 4 bases and J 6 bases; bases outside gene matches: 6. Germline CDR1 reads SQVTM; CDR2 reads ANQGSEA. CDR3 loop: CSVGPASGSNEQFF. The CDR3 DNA follows: TGCAGCGTTGGCCCGGCTAGCGGGAGCAATGAGCAGTTCTTC.

This clonotype came up many times. The V gene is TRBV29-1, the J gene TRBJ1-1; D ambiguous. Germline CDR1 SQVTM, CDR2 ANQGSEA. Trimming cost V 6 bases and J 0 bases, with 11 bases left between them. The CDR3 totals 13 residues. In DNA, the CDR3 is TGCAGCGTCGAGACTTTCATGAACACTGAAGCTTTCTTT. Amino acid sequence: CSVETFMNTEAFF.

This clonotype appeared many times. The V and J genes are TRBV4-2 and TRBJ2-3, with TRBD2 identical over 7 bases. Trimming at V came to 0 bases and at J to 6 bases, leaving 12 bases not matched to a gene. The CDR3 is 17 amino acids. Germline V gene lookup returns CDR1 LGHNA and CDR2 YNFKEQ. The CDR3 nucleotides are TGTGCCAGCAGCCAAGAATCAGGTGGCGGGAGACGGGATACGCAGTATTTT. Translating gives CASSQESGGGRRDTQYF.

This sequence joins TRBV30 and TRBJ1-1; the D is unclear. The CDR3 has 11 residues. The germline V gene has CDR1 GTSNPN and CDR2 SVGIG (reference sequence). V was shortened by 4 bases and J by 8 bases, with 11 bases between the two germline ends. CDR3 nucleotide sequence: TGTGCCTGGACAGTAGGTCGGGAAGCTTTCTTT. Encoded protein: CAWTVGREAFF.

With respect to this clonotype: It may be a read error: a sequence one base away is much more abundant. The missing conserved phenylalanine or tryptophan at the end of this CDR3 makes a read error likely. The DNA is left out, because the CDR3 cannot be placed on it with certainty; the CDR3 is given as TCRdb lists it. This chain uses TRBV6-5 with TRBJ2-1; TRBD1 is taken as the D call from the table, unchecked against the DNA. The germline V gene has CDR1 MNHEY and CDR2 SVGAGI. The CDR3 is 11 residues long, ends included. CDR3 in amino acids: CASSYGGGTFY.

This clonotype was observed many times. The V call is TRBV12-3 or TRBV12-4, the J call TRBJ2-7; TRBD1 matches 9 bases. V dropped 8 bases and J dropped 2; count of bases not matched to a gene: 4. The CDR3 covers 13 residues. This CDR3 reads CASQTGGTYEQYF. The DNA of the CDR3 is TGTGCCAGCCAGACAGGGGGAACCTACGAGCAGTACTTC.

This clonotype has at least ten counts. CDR3 residues: CASSYSLRGTYEQYV. The CDR3, as DNA: TGTGCCAGCAGTTACTCGCTACGGGGGACCTACGAGCAGTACGTC. The chain recombines TRBV6-5 with TRBJ2-7; possible D gene TRBD2, 6 bases. CDR3 length: 15 amino acids. V lost 0 bases and J lost 2, with 11 bases in between. Germline V gene data show CDR1 as MNHEY and CDR2 as SVGAGI.

This clonotype was seen repeatedly, ten times or more. The V gene is TRBV6-1, the J gene TRBJ2-7; maybe TRBD1 (6 bases). The V gene lost 2 bases and the J gene lost 2 bases, with 10 bases spanning the gap. Germline loops: CDR1 MNHNS, CDR2 SASEGT. The CDR3 totals 14 residues. CDR3 coding DNA: TGTGCCAGCAGTGAATCGACAGGCCCCTACGAGCAGTACTTC. Its protein is CASSESTGPYEQYF.

This clonotype showed up many times. This chain connects TRBV20-1 to TRBJ2-7; 8 bases are shared with TRBD1. The V and J ends lost 5 bases and 1 base, in that order; junction bases with no gene match: 10. CDR1 and CDR2 from the germline V gene are DFQATT and SNEGSKA (reference sequence). CDR3 length: 15 residues. The CDR3 protein is CSAVGQGDGSYEQYV. CDR3 nucleotide sequence: TGCAGTGCTGTAGGACAGGGAGACGGGTCCTACGAGCAGTACGTC.

In this sample, this clonotype turned up many times. The gene calls are TRBV9 and TRBJ2-7; the D call may be TRBD1 or TRBD2 (5 bases each). V lost 6 bases to trimming and J lost 1 base, with 20 bases between them. The CDR3 is 16 amino acids. Germline V lookup: CDR1 SGDLS, CDR2 YYNGEE. The CDR3: CASNEEAGTKSYEQYF. CDR3 coding DNA: TGTGCCAGCAACGAGGAGGCCGGGACGAAATCCTACGAGCAGTACTTC.

Many counts were recorded for this clonotype. The V and J genes are TRBV7-3 and TRBJ2-5; D may be TRBD1 or TRBD2 (6 bases each). Germline lookup yields CDR1 SGHTA and CDR2 FQGTGA. The CDR3 extends over 13 amino acids. V lost 8 bases, J lost 5 bases, and 15 bases lay in between. This chain's CDR3 is CASGRGGKETQYF. The CDR3 DNA sequence: TGTGCCAGCGGAAGAGGGGGGAAGGAGACCCAGTACTTC.

This rearrangement joins TRBV19 to TRBJ2-5; TRBD1 matches at 7 bases. Germline CDR1 LNHDA, CDR2 SQIVND (reference sequence). The CDR3 spans 13 residues. J gave up 4 bases and V 5 bases, and 4 bases lay outside the gene matches. The CDR3 region has the DNA TGTGCCAGTAGTGTGAACAGGGGAGAGACCCAGTACTTC. Amino acid sequence: CASSVNRGETQYF. Full variable domain (missing parts from reference TRBV19 and TRBJ2-5): DGGITQSPKYLFRKEGQNVTLSCEQNLNHDAMYWYRQDPGQGLRLIYYSQIVNDFQKGDIAEGYSVSREKKESFPLTVTSAQKNPTAFYLCASSVNRGETQYFGPGTRLLVL.

This clonotype was seen many times. The genes are TRBV7-2 and TRBJ2-3; D may be TRBD1 (5 bases). Germline V gives CDR1 SGHTA, CDR2 FQGNSA. The CDR3 is 14 residues long. V gave up 6 bases and J gave up 0 bases, with 10 bases separating them. CDR3 amino acids: CASRTVPSTDTQYF. CDR3 DNA: TGTGCCAGCAGGACAGTTCCTAGCACAGATACGCAGTATTTT.